These 22 T cell receptor beta chains came from one sample sequenced in a study of regulatory T cells in long-lasting Graves disease. Described time point: newly diagnosed GD, antithyroid drugs for less than 3 months. PBMCs were the source of the RNA used for TCR sequencing. Arm-PCR of CDR3 regions with iRepertoire HTBI primers generated TCR beta libraries. TCRdb recomputed calls from the multiplex PCR reads with MiXCR, one row per CDR3 protein. The sample records 350,000 to 450,000 distinct CDR3 sequences, about 15% being singletons. This sample also belongs to another study, concerning T cells in Graves' hyperthyroidism and ophthalmopathy.

The sample in question was peripheral blood mononuclear cells (PBMCs), obtained at new diagnosis, from a patient treated with antithyroid drugs. The receptors here all came from a woman in her twenties or thirties with Graves disease.

Of note for this clonotype: Given the absence of the conserved phenylalanine or tryptophan at the CDR3 end, a read error is likely. The DNA of the CDR3 is TGTGCCAGCAGCCAAGGCCCGCGGTACCATTACGAGCAGTACCTC. Amino acid sequence: CASSQGPRYHYEQYL. V gene TRBV3-1 combines with J gene TRBJ2-7; D is ambiguous. The V end lost 1 base, the J end lost 4 bases, and 14 bases lay between the germline ends. This CDR3 region has 15 residues. The germline CDR1 and CDR2 sequences are LGHDT and YNNKEL (reference sequence).

The J gene is TRBJ1-4, the V gene TRBV19; possible D gene TRBD1, 6 bases. Trimming cost V 5 bases and J 7 bases, with 17 bases left between them. CDR3 length: 15 amino acids. CDR1 and CDR2 from the germline V gene are LNHDA and SQIVND (reference sequence). The CDR3 DNA is TGTGCCAGTAGTGGGGAGACAGGCGAGAGTGAAAAACTGTTTTTT. Translated: CASSGETGESEKLFF.

There are a few counts of this clonotype. The V gene is TRBV28, the J gene TRBJ1-5; D is ambiguous. CDR1 and CDR2 from the germline V gene are MDHEN and SYDVKM. The CDR3 has 14 residues. Trimming shortened V by 6 bases and J by 0 bases, and 9 bases separated the two germline ends. The DNA for the CDR3 is TGTGCCAGCAGGCCAGGCTATAGCAATCAGCCCCAGCATTTT. Encoded protein: CASRPGYSNQPQHF.

This clonotype was recorded at least ten times. The J gene is TRBJ1-2, the V gene TRBV6-2 or TRBV6-3; no clear D. V shed 0 bases and J shed 7 bases, with 9 bases lying between them. This CDR3 is built from 13 residues. CDR1 is MNHEY and CDR2 is SVGEGT in the germline V gene. In DNA form, the CDR3 reads TGTGCCAGCAGTTACTCTATGGGAACTGGCTACACCTTC. The encoded protein is CASSYSMGTGYTF.

The V gene is TRBV28, the J gene TRBJ1-2, with D unclear. Trimming stripped 5 bases from V and 0 bases from J, with 19 bases between. This CDR3 is built from 17 residues. CDR1 is MDHEN, CDR2 SYDVKM, per germline. CDR3 DNA sequence: TGTGCCAGCAGTCATCGCAGGATGGGGTGGACTAACTATGGCTACACCTTC. Translation: CASSHRRMGWTNYGYTF.

This clonotype showed up many times. V is TRBV6-1 and J is TRBJ2-7; D may be TRBD1 (5 bases). V dropped 9 bases and J dropped 1 base, with 16 bases sitting between them. This CDR3 has 14 residues. Germline CDR1 and CDR2: MNHNS and SASEGT. The CDR3 reads CASWGGSQSYEQYF. The CDR3 region has the DNA TGTGCCAGTTGGGGCGGCTCGCAATCCTACGAGCAGTACTTC.

This clonotype appeared many times. This chain links TRBV11-2 with TRBJ2-1; TRBD1 or TRBD2 may be the D gene (5 bases each). This CDR3 contains 15 residues. V lost 1 base, J lost 3 bases, and 10 bases lay in between. In germline, CDR1 is SGHAT, CDR2 FQNNGV. The CDR3 coding sequence is TGTGCCAGCAGCTTAGGTGGGGACCTCTACAATGAGCAGTTCTTC. It encodes CASSLGGDLYNEQFF. Based on the CDR3 plus reference TRBV11-2 and TRBJ2-1, the full variable domain is EAGVAQSPRYKIIEKRQSVAFWCNPISGHATLYWYQQILGQGPKLLIQFQNNGVVDDSQLPKDRFSAERLKGVDSTLKIQPAKLEDSAVYLCASSLGGDLYNEQFFGPGTRLTVL.

This chain joins TRBV4-1 and TRBJ2-5, with 10 bases fitting TRBD2. Looked up from germline, CDR1 is MGHRA and CDR2 is YSYEKL. The CDR3 covers 15 residues. Trimming at V came to 4 bases and at J to 5 bases, leaving 7 bases not matched to a gene. The CDR3 DNA sequence: TGCGCCAGCAGCCTAGGGGGAGCGGGAGGGGAGACCCAGTACTTC. Amino acids: CASSLGGAGGETQYF.

There are many counts of this clonotype. This chain uses TRBV19 with TRBJ2-1; 9 nucleotides match TRBD2. V was pared by 10 bases and J by 10 bases, with 17 bases of the junction left unmatched. The CDR3 consists of 15 residues. Germline CDR1 and CDR2: LNHDA and SQIVND (reference sequence). The CDR3 DNA is TGTGCCATAGTGGTGGCGGGAGGGCCTGGGAACGAGCAGTTCTTC. Protein product: CAIVVAGGPGNEQFF.

This clonotype was recorded a few times. Here the CDR3 DNA reads TGTGCCAGCAGTGGGGGAGTGACTAGCGCCTACGAGCAGTACTTC. It codes for CASSGGVTSAYEQYF. The chain employs TRBV12-3 or TRBV12-4 and TRBJ2-7, with 8 bases identical to TRBD2. The length of the CDR3 is 15 residues. Trimming took 5 bases from V and 2 from J; bases not matched to a gene: 8.

The chain combines TRBV6-4 with TRBJ2-1; 7 bases align to TRBD1. This CDR3 is built from 15 residues. Germline V CDR1 and CDR2: MRHNA, SNTAGT. Trimming at V came to 4 bases and at J to 3 bases, leaving 6 bases not matched to a gene. For the CDR3, the DNA is TGTGCCAGCAGTGTATCGACAGGGAGCTACAATGAGCAGTTCTTC. Protein: CASSVSTGSYNEQFF.

The J gene is TRBJ2-2, the V gene TRBV11-2; possible D gene TRBD1, 6 bases. Germline CDR1 is SGHAT and CDR2 is FQNNGV. The CDR3 loop spans 14 amino acids. The germline V and J ends were trimmed by 6 bases and 1 base, with 9 bases remaining between them. The CDR3 region is CASSQQGNTGELFF. The DNA for the CDR3 is TGTGCCAGCAGTCAACAGGGGAACACCGGGGAGCTGTTTTTT. The variable domain in full, with the rest retrieved from reference TRBV11-2 and TRBJ2-2, is EAGVAQSPRYKIIEKRQSVAFWCNPISGHATLYWYQQILGQGPKLLIQFQNNGVVDDSQLPKDRFSAERLKGVDSTLKIQPAKLEDSAVYLCASSQQGNTGELFFGEGSRLTVL.

This clonotype was recorded a few times. The gene calls are TRBV4-1 and TRBJ2-5; TRBD2 matches 11 bases. The CDR3 length is 17 residues. In germline, CDR1 is MGHRA, CDR2 YSYEKL. V shed 1 base and J 2 bases; nucleotides not matched to a gene: 6. In nucleotides, the CDR3 is TGCGCCAGCAGCCAAGCTGGGACTAGCGGCAGACAAGAGACCCAGTACTTC. This codes for CASSQAGTSGRQETQYF.

Many counts were recorded for this clonotype. The V gene is TRBV7-3, the J gene TRBJ2-5; D is unclear. Deletions cut 5 bases from V and 0 bases from J, with 7 bases between. Germline-derived CDR1 and CDR2 are SGHTA and FQGTGA. The CDR3 loop spans 13 amino acids. CDR3 bases: TGTGCCAGCAGCCCCAGTGACCAAGAGACCCAGTACTTC. This encodes CASSPSDQETQYF.

This chain joins TRBV2 and TRBJ2-2, with TRBD1 as a possible D gene (5 bases). Germline V gene data show CDR1 as SNHLY and CDR2 as FYNNEI. V was clipped by 6 bases and J by 2 bases, with 13 bases between them. This CDR3 has 15 amino acids. The CDR3 loop is CASRKTAINTGELFF. CDR3 bases: TGTGCCAGCAGGAAGACAGCAATTAACACCGGGGAGCTGTTTTTT.

This clonotype occurred many times. V and J are TRBV27 and TRBJ1-1; a weak D match, TRBD1 (5 bases). V lost 5 bases, J lost 6 bases, and 10 bases lay in between. Germline loops: CDR1 MNHEY, CDR2 SMNVEV (reference sequence). The CDR3 runs 12 residues. CDR3 sequence (DNA): TGTGCCAGCAGTGGGGGGTCCCCTGAAGCTTTCTTT. It is translated as CASSGGSPEAFF.

This clonotype was observed a handful of times. V and J are TRBV5-1 and TRBJ1-6, with a possible D match to TRBD1 (6 bases). CDR1 and CDR2 from the germline V gene are SGHRS and YFSETQ. Trimming cost V 1 base and J 8 bases, with 16 bases left between them. The CDR3 is 16 amino acids. The CDR3 DNA reads as TGCGCCAGCAGCTTGACGGTGTCCAGGGGCGATTCACCCCTCCACTTT. This translates into CASSLTVSRGDSPLHF.

This clonotype was counted many times. As DNA, the CDR3 is TGTGCCAGCAGCTTAGGCGGCGCAGGGAACTATGGCTACACCTTC. Its translation: CASSLGGAGNYGYTF. This chain uses TRBV13 with TRBJ1-2; a possible D gene is TRBD1 (5 bases). Looked up from germline, CDR1 is PRHDT and CDR2 is FYEKMQ (reference sequence). Trimming left V 0 bases short and J 2 bases short, with 10 bases between. The CDR3 runs to 15 residues.

This clonotype has a count of ten or more. This rearrangement joins TRBV3-1 to TRBJ2-7; D not certain. CDR1 is LGHDT, CDR2 YNNKEL, per germline (reference sequence). CDR3 length equals 12 residues. V shed 3 bases and J shed 3 bases, with 6 bases lying between them. The CDR3 sequence: CASSQANYEQYF. CDR3 DNA sequence: TGTGCCAGCAGCCAGGCTAACTACGAGCAGTACTTC.

Ten or more counts support this clonotype. The V and J genes are TRBV7-2 and TRBJ2-1; D possibly corresponds to TRBD1 (6 bases). V was clipped by 5 bases and J by 1 base, with 9 bases between them. Germline V gives CDR1 SGHTA, CDR2 FQGNSA. The CDR3 totals 14 residues. The CDR3 nucleotides read TGTGCCAGCAGCAGAAGGGGGTCCTACAATGAGCAGTTCTTC. Residues: CASSRRGSYNEQFF.

This clonotype occurred many times. The chain is built from TRBV12-3 or TRBV12-4 and TRBJ2-7; unclear D gene. CDR3 length: 12 amino acids. V was cut by 2 bases and J by 5 bases, with 7 bases left in between. CDR3 region: CASSLKWDEQYF. The DNA of the CDR3 is TGTGCCAGCAGTTTAAAGTGGGACGAGCAGTACTTC.

This clonotype was detected ten times or more. The chain combines TRBV27 with TRBJ2-2; no definite D call. Germline CDR1 reads MNHEY; CDR2 reads SMNVEV (reference sequence). Deletions cut 5 bases from V and 1 base from J, with 8 bases between. The CDR3 spans 14 residues. The chain's CDR3 is CASSISENTGELFF. In DNA, the CDR3 is TGTGCCAGCAGTATAAGCGAGAACACCGGGGAGCTGTTTTTT.